Following are 23 T cell receptor beta chains from one sample sequenced in a study of blood T cells in healthy people across ages. A second PCR, run for about 7 to 11 cycles, used a sample-barcoded 5' primer plus a J-beta primer mix. Each CDR3 protein gets one entry after TCRdb re-called the 5' RACE reads with MiXCR. The repertoire consists of about 1.4 million distinct CDR3 sequences, with around 59% occurring once and the leading ten covering roughly 7%. The sample was blood. The receptors come from a man aged 18 to 30 in good health.

The CDR3 region has the DNA TGTGCCAGCAGTAGAACTGGGCGACAGGGGGCAAATCAGCCCCAGCATTTT. Protein: CASSRTGRQGANQPQHF. V is TRBV27 and J is TRBJ1-5; 10 nucleotides line up with TRBD1. Germline V lookup: CDR1 MNHEY, CDR2 SMNVEV (reference sequence). The CDR3 runs 17 residues. V shed 5 bases and J 4 bases; nucleotides not matched to a gene: 11.

The chain is built from TRBV6-5 and TRBJ2-7, with 7 positions matching TRBD2. The CDR3 runs to 15 residues. Unmatched junction bases numbered 8, after V lost 4 bases and J lost 2 bases. The germline V gene encodes CDR1 MNHEY and CDR2 SVGAGI. The CDR3: CASSSGGLRPYEQYF. The DNA for the CDR3 is TGTGCCAGCAGTTCGGGGGGTCTGAGACCCTACGAGCAGTACTTC.

The V call is TRBV6-1, the J call TRBJ2-3; 8 bases line up with TRBD1. Looked up from germline, CDR1 is MNHNS and CDR2 is SASEGT. There are 15 residues in the CDR3. With 3 bases clipped from V and 2 bases from J, the junction kept 4 bases outside the gene matches. For the CDR3, the DNA is TGTGCCAGCAGTGACGGGACAGGAGACACAGATACGCAGTATTTT. Protein: CASSDGTGDTDTQYF.

The gene calls are TRBV2 and TRBJ2-1; D might be TRBD2 (6 bases). Between the trimmed V and J ends, which lost 7 bases and 4 bases, there was a span of 14 bases. Germline CDR1 SNHLY, CDR2 FYNNEI. The CDR3 runs to 14 residues. The CDR3 nucleotides are TGTGCCAGCAAGCGCGGGGAACCTTACAATGAGCAGTTCTTC. Translating it yields CASKRGEPYNEQFF.

As for this clonotype: Compared with germline, one end of the junction differs, possibly owing to a read error. The chain has TRBV3-1 and TRBJ2-7; 8 bases line up with TRBD2. Looked up from germline, CDR1 is LGHDT and CDR2 is YNNKEL (reference sequence). The CDR3 runs to 15 residues. This CDR3 reads CASSQEASGPYEQYF. The DNA for the CDR3 is TGTGCCAGCAGTCAAGAGGCTAGCGGGCCCTACGAGCAGTACTTC.

This clonotype was recorded many times. This chain uses TRBV7-9 with TRBJ2-7; unclear D gene. The germline V gene encodes CDR1 SEHNR and CDR2 FQNEAQ (reference sequence). The germline V and J ends were trimmed by 6 bases and 3 bases, with 6 bases remaining between them. This CDR3 region has 11 residues. The CDR3 DNA follows: TGTGCCAGCAGTTCGATCTACGAGCAGTACTTC. Its translation is CASSSIYEQYF.

The chain combines TRBV12-3 or TRBV12-4 with TRBJ1-2; D is uncertain. Trimming took off 4 bases at V and 2 bases at J, with 11 bases between the two ends. The CDR3 loop spans 14 amino acids. The CDR3 DNA reads TGTGCCAGCAGTTCCCCTTCCGACAACTATGGCTACACCTTC. This sequence encodes CASSSPSDNYGYTF.

Written as DNA, the CDR3 is TGCAGTGCTCAACCTAGCAATCAGCCCCAGCATTTT. As protein: CSAQPSNQPQHF. This chain links TRBV20-1 with TRBJ1-5; D call uncertain. Germline V gene lookup returns CDR1 DFQATT and CDR2 SNEGSKA (reference sequence). Trimming took off 5 bases at V and 0 bases at J, with 5 bases between the two ends. CDR3 length: 12 amino acids.

This chain joins TRBV6-5 and TRBJ2-3; TRBD2 matches 8 bases. This CDR3 spans 17 amino acids. Per germline, CDR1 MNHEY and CDR2 SVGAGI. The V segment lost 1 base and the J segment 0 bases; nucleotides outside the gene matches: 6. The CDR3 reads CASSYFKRGSSTDTQYF. CDR3 DNA sequence: TGTGCCAGCAGTTACTTTAAGCGGGGGTCTAGCACAGATACGCAGTATTTT.

This clonotype has only a few counts. V and J are TRBV7-9 and TRBJ1-4; 9 positions agree with TRBD1. The trim removed 4 bases at V and 7 bases at J, leaving 13 bases unmatched. The CDR3 length is 17 residues. The germline gives CDR1 SEHNR, CDR2 FQNEAQ (reference sequence). CDR3 in amino acids: CASSSPTPGQGFEKLFF. In nucleotides, the CDR3 is TGTGCCAGCAGCTCCCCGACTCCGGGACAGGGTTTTGAAAAACTGTTTTTT.

In this sample, this clonotype turned up a few times. The chain is built from TRBV7-9 and TRBJ2-5; D is undetermined. Trimming removed 8 bases at V and 3 bases at J, with 16 bases between. CDR3 length: 14 amino acids. Germline CDR1 is SEHNR and CDR2 is FQNEAQ (reference sequence). CDR3 sequence: CASGLRSTEETQYF. As DNA, the CDR3 is TGTGCCAGCGGGCTACGGTCGACGGAAGAGACCCAGTACTTC.

To note about this clonotype: The junction shows a germline mismatch at one end, possibly a read error. The V and J genes are TRBV5-1 and TRBJ2-2; the D is unclear. The V gene's germline CDR1 is SGHRS and CDR2 YFSETQ. The CDR3 covers 15 residues. The CDR3 loop reads CAGSLEGTNTGELFF. Written as DNA, the CDR3 is TGCGCCGGCAGCTTGGAAGGAACCAACACCGGGGAGCTGTTTTTT.

J is TRBJ2-5 and V is TRBV20-1; 7 bases match TRBD2. Germline trimming cut 1 base from V and 10 bases from J; bases unmatched to any gene: 6. The V gene's germline CDR1 is DFQATT and CDR2 SNEGSKA (reference sequence). The CDR3 length is 12 residues. The CDR3 sequence is CSARVGREYQYF. The CDR3 region has the DNA TGCAGTGCTAGAGTCGGGCGGGAGTACCAGTACTTC.

The chain joins TRBV9 to TRBJ2-7; possibly TRBD1 for D (6 bases). The ends were cut back, 4 bases at V and 0 bases at J, with 17 bases in the middle. Germline CDR1 is SGDLS and CDR2 is YYNGEE. The CDR3 is made up of 16 amino acids. CDR3 in amino acids: CASSPSGTRASYEQYF. CDR3 nucleotide sequence: TGTGCCAGCAGCCCCTCCGGGACACGAGCCTCCTACGAGCAGTACTTC.

V gene TRBV6-5 combines with J gene TRBJ1-2, with D uncertain. Trimming cost V 2 bases and J 4 bases, with 14 bases left between them. Germline V gives CDR1 MNHEY, CDR2 SVGAGI. This CDR3 region has 15 residues. Here the CDR3 DNA reads TGTGCCAGCAGTTACGCGCTGCCGATACGCTATGGCTACACCTTC. Translation gives CASSYALPIRYGYTF.

This chain connects TRBV20-1 to TRBJ2-1, with 11 positions matching TRBD2. V shed 6 bases, J shed 4 bases, and the junction held 17 bases outside the gene matches. The CDR3 extends over 18 amino acids. CDR1 and CDR2 (germline): DFQATT, SNEGSKA (reference sequence). CDR3 DNA: TGCAGTGCCCCCTCCGAGGGGCCGACTAGCGGGGTATACAATGAGCAGTTCTTC. Amino acids: CSAPSEGPTSGVYNEQFF.

This clonotype was picked up a small number of times. The gene calls are TRBV4-1 and TRBJ1-2; 7 positions agree with TRBD1. V was clipped by 0 bases and J by 3 bases; unmatched bases: 10. The CDR3 has 17 residues. From germline, CDR1 is MGHRA and CDR2 YSYEKL. The CDR3 spells CASSQDIGTVVYYGYTF. Here the CDR3 DNA reads TGCGCCAGCAGCCAAGATATTGGGACAGTCGTTTACTATGGCTACACCTTC.

CDR3 residues: CASSLRLAGVGYEQYF. For the CDR3, the DNA is TGTGCCAGCAGCTTACGACTAGCGGGGGTAGGTTACGAGCAGTACTTC. The gene calls are TRBV7-2 and TRBJ2-7; 12 nucleotides align to TRBD2. The CDR3 runs 16 residues. Losses at the gene ends were 2 bases for V and 4 bases for J; bases not matched to a gene: 6. The germline gives CDR1 SGHTA, CDR2 FQGNSA. Full variable domain (rest looked up from reference TRBV7-2 and TRBJ2-7): GAGVSQSPSNKVTEKGKDVELRCDPISGHTALYWYRQSLGQGLEFLIYFQGNSAPDKSGLPSDRFSAERTGGSVSTLTIQRTQQEDSAVYLCASSLRLAGVGYEQYFGPGTRLTVT.

This chain links TRBV11-2 with TRBJ1-5, with 9 bases lining up with TRBD1. CDR1 is SGHAT and CDR2 is FQNNGV in the germline V gene. Trimming cost V 4 bases and J 5 bases; bases outside gene matches: 6. The CDR3 extends over 15 amino acids. The CDR3 nucleotides are TGTGCCAGCAGCTACCCGACAGGGGGGGATCAGCCCCAGCATTTT. Amino acids: CASSYPTGGDQPQHF.

In DNA form, the CDR3 reads TGTGCCAGCAGCCTTGAGGGCGGGGGGACGAACACCGGGGAGCTGTTTTTT. As protein: CASSLEGGGTNTGELFF. This chain connects TRBV9 to TRBJ2-2; 8 bases line up with TRBD2. The V segment lost 4 bases and the J segment 0 bases; nucleotides outside the gene matches: 8. This CDR3 region has 17 residues. The germline V gene encodes CDR1 SGDLS and CDR2 YYNGEE.

This clonotype was counted a few times. This chain joins TRBV7-2 and TRBJ2-1; D might be TRBD2 (5 bases). V was cut by 6 bases and J by 7 bases, with 19 bases left in between. The length of the CDR3 is 15 residues. CDR1 and CDR2 (germline): SGHTA, FQGNSA. The CDR3 sequence is CASSPRGLVINEQFF. The CDR3 coding sequence is TGTGCCAGCAGTCCCCGAGGGCTAGTCATAAATGAGCAGTTCTTC.

In this sample, this clonotype turned up a few times. This chain links TRBV27 with TRBJ2-7; 8 bases align to TRBD1. Trimming cost V 4 bases and J 2 bases; bases outside gene matches: 7. Germline V CDR1 and CDR2: MNHEY, SMNVEV (reference sequence). The CDR3 contains 15 residues. The CDR3, as DNA: TGTGCCAGCAGTTATGGACAGGGCCTCCCCTACGAGCAGTACTTC. Translated: CASSYGQGLPYEQYF.

The V and J genes are TRBV12-3 or TRBV12-4 and TRBJ2-5; tentative D call: TRBD1 (6 bases). Trimming removed 5 bases at V and 13 bases at J, with 23 bases between. The CDR3 loop spans 14 amino acids. CDR3 nucleotide sequence: TGTGCCAGCAGTCCGACCGGACAGTCCTACGAGCGGTACTTC. Translated: CASSPTGQSYERYF.